This is a list of T cell receptor beta chains from one sample in a study of CD8 T cells in Susac syndrome. TCRdb passed the immunoSEQ multiplex PCR reads through MiXCR, listing each CDR3 protein once. The repertoire holds a few hundred thousand distinct CDR3 sequences, with more than 80% as singletons. Sequencing was done on a sample of CD8+ T cells from PBMCs. All receptors derive from a human donor with multiple sclerosis. The conserved cysteine and the conserved F or W are not part of the CDR3 here. D genes are given only for firm matches. Some rows have no size entry. The others give once, few or many, or a class for an expanded clone.

V	size	J	D	CDR3
TRBV28	NA	TRBJ2-4	TRBD1	ASSGTGPSDIQY
TRBV25-1	NA	TRBJ1-1	TRBD1	ASSDLHRGNTEAF
TRBV5-1	once	TRBJ2-7	TRBD2	ASSSGLAGEIDYEQY
TRBV27	NA	TRBJ1-2	TRBD1	ASSPYFDYGTGSSNYGYT
TRBV3-1	NA	TRBJ2-7	TRBD2	ASSQVLAGDREQY
TRBV28	NA	TRBJ2-3	NA	ASSLDSMLADTQY
TRBV18	NA	TRBJ2-5	NA	ASSPPPLQETQY
TRBV2	NA	TRBJ1-1	NA	ASSGSGAF
TRBV29-1	NA	TRBJ2-7	NA	SVRGTGDYEQY
TRBV2	NA	TRBJ2-2	NA	ASNPLTNTGELF
TRBV28	NA	TRBJ1-1	NA	ASSPWGGTNTEAF
TRBV6-5	NA	TRBJ2-5	TRBD2	ASSYIRSGGVEETQY
TRBV4-1	NA	TRBJ1-6	NA	ASSQAPGTPFSPLH
TRBV11-2	NA	TRBJ2-1	NA	ASSLAGPHSEQF
TRBV12-3/TRBV12-4	NA	TRBJ2-1	TRBD1	ASSPRDRGHSEQF
TRBV6-5	NA	TRBJ1-1	NA	ASSYTDGLGTEAF
TRBV28	NA	TRBJ2-3	NA	ASSITLSPGDTQY
TRBV7-9	NA	TRBJ2-3	NA	ASSFVTGLTDTQY
TRBV6-1	NA	TRBJ1-2	NA	ASSEERLFYGYT
TRBV28	NA	TRBJ2-1	NA	ASSQTPYEQF
TRBV6-1	NA	TRBJ1-1	NA	ATLQILNTEAF
TRBV14	NA	TRBJ2-1	NA	ASSQVQIVGEQF
TRBV20-1	NA	TRBJ2-1	TRBD2	SARGLADYNEQF
TRBV2	NA	TRBJ1-2	NA	ASSDQIRRNGYT
TRBV5-1	few	TRBJ2-7	NA	ASSARPHEQY
TRBV15	NA	TRBJ1-1	NA	ATSRGFAYGNTEAF
TRBV27	NA	TRBJ1-2	NA	ASSLSWYSLYGYT
TRBV7-2	NA	TRBJ2-7	NA	ASSRLGGSSEQY
TRBV27	NA	TRBJ2-1	TRBD2	ASSLSPGREDRNEQF
TRBV20-1	NA	TRBJ1-1	NA	SARGRTPEAF
TRBV6-1	NA	TRBJ2-1	NA	ASSIDPGGSYNEQF
TRBV6-5	NA	TRBJ1-1	NA	ASSYREMNTEAF
TRBV29-1	NA	TRBJ2-5	NA	SVEGWQETQY
TRBV7-6	NA	TRBJ2-5	TRBD1	ASSSGQGFPETQY
TRBV7-9	NA	TRBJ2-7	TRBD2	ASSRLAENGEQY
TRBV2	NA	TRBJ2-3	NA	ASSESGGDTDTQY
TRBV7-9	NA	TRBJ2-3	NA	ASSAGWDTQY
TRBV7-6	NA	TRBJ1-1	NA	ASSPYAPSPEAF
TRBV19	NA	TRBJ2-7	NA	ASSILIDYPYEQY
TRBV6-1	few	TRBJ2-7	NA	ASSETGNEQY
TRBV2	few	TRBJ2-5	TRBD2	ASSAFRLAIQETQY
TRBV7-9	NA	TRBJ1-1	NA	ASSTPGHTEAF
TRBV7-9	NA	TRBJ2-7	NA	ASSRRDGCYEQY
TRBV4-1	NA	TRBJ2-3	NA	ASSQGGDTQY
TRBV28	NA	TRBJ2-7	NA	ASSPIPYEQY
TRBV18	NA	TRBJ2-1	NA	ASSPRQDRSYNEQF
TRBV20-1	NA	TRBJ2-2	NA	SAREIRGTGELF
TRBV2	NA	TRBJ1-1	NA	ASSESFGGLNTEAF
TRBV27	NA	TRBJ1-1	NA	ASTRITGNMNTEAF
TRBV2	once	TRBJ2-7	TRBD2	ASRSGGPYEQY
TRBV27	NA	TRBJ2-1	NA	TSGRGNEQF
TRBV29-1	NA	TRBJ2-7	NA	SVEYPGQLYEQY
TRBV5-4	NA	TRBJ1-3	NA	ASSEPNRRGGNTIY
TRBV29-1	NA	TRBJ2-7	NA	SARGDQSSYEQY
TRBV27	NA	TRBJ2-1	NA	ASSLRFGQYNEQF
TRBV10-2	NA	TRBJ1-1	NA	ATSNLDTRPSEAF
TRBV20-1	NA	TRBJ1-2	NA	SARFEDGYGYT
TRBV20-1	NA	TRBJ1-3	NA	SARDDGEWAGNTIY
TRBV6-5	NA	TRBJ2-5	TRBD1	ASSYSGQDVETQY
TRBV5-4	few	TRBJ2-7	TRBD2	ASSSGLAVSEQY